The next 17 T cell receptor beta chains were all read from a single sample in a study of spatial heterogeneity in lung cancer. General study results and limits: It was found that expanded intratumoral alpha and beta TCR counts tracked tumor mutation counts.

The antigens these receptors bind are not known. Each CDR3 protein gets one entry after TCRdb re-called the 5' RACE reads with MiXCR. The repertoire holds 300 or so distinct CDR3 sequences, with approximately 7.1% as singletons. Time point meaning: sample taken at primary tumor resection. The sequencing used lung tumor tissue, collected at surgery. The receptors stem from a female donor with early-stage non-small cell lung cancer.

This clonotype counts as large (0.1 to 1%). Found in a library prepared for alpha chains, this beta chain is an off-target read, and its abundance has little meaning. The V call is TRBV27, the J call TRBJ2-5; D may match TRBD1 or TRBD2 (5 bases each). Germline V gene sequence: CDR1 MNHEY, CDR2 SMNVEV (reference sequence). V was shortened by 6 bases and J by 5 bases, with 16 bases between the two germline ends. The CDR3 runs 14 residues. The CDR3 coding sequence is TGTGCCAGCAGCTCCGGGACCCACGGGGAGACCCAGTACTTC. Encoded protein: CASSSGTHGETQYF.

This clonotype occurred a few times. With the library built for alpha chains, this beta chain is off target and its frequency is not meaningful. V usage is TRBV28 and J usage is TRBJ2-7, with 9 bases aligning to TRBD2. Germline V CDR1 and CDR2: MDHEN, SYDVKM. CDR3 size: 14 residues. The ends lost 7 bases at V and 6 bases at J; junction bases unmatched: 10. This chain's CDR3 is CASTSRSGSSEQYF. CDR3 DNA: TGTGCCAGCACCTCTCGTAGCGGGAGTTCCGAGCAGTACTTC.

Relative to its sample, this clonotype is large (0.1 to 1%). This beta chain is off target for a library built for alpha chains, so its abundance means little. The chain joins TRBV6-2 or TRBV6-3 to TRBJ2-1; 9 bases fit TRBD2. The CDR3 length is 15 residues. The V segment lost 6 bases and the J segment 4 bases; nucleotides outside the gene matches: 7. The germline gives CDR1 MNHEY, CDR2 SVGEGT. Here the CDR3 DNA reads TGTGCCAGCAGGGTAGCGGGAGCTCGTTACAATGAGCAGTTCTTC. This encodes CASRVAGARYNEQFF.

By frequency in the sample, this clonotype is large (0.1 to 1%). The size of this beta chain means little, since it is a stray read in a library made for alpha chains. The V and J genes are TRBV30 and TRBJ2-2; 9 nucleotides align to TRBD2. The germline V gene has CDR1 GTSNPN and CDR2 SVGIG (reference sequence). V lost 5 bases to trimming and J lost 6 bases; unmatched junction nucleotides: 4. The CDR3 covers 13 residues. Written as DNA, the CDR3 is TGTGCCTGGTCTAGACTAGCGGCCGGGGAGCTGTTTTTT. Its translation is CAWSRLAAGELFF.

By share, this clonotype ranks as large. Found in a library prepared for alpha chains, this beta chain is an off-target read, and its abundance has little meaning. J is TRBJ1-1 and V is TRBV20-1; D uncertain. CDR1 and CDR2 (germline): DFQATT, SNEGSKA (reference sequence). The CDR3 extends over 13 amino acids. V was cut by 1 base and J by 0 bases, with 6 bases left in between. CDR3 coding DNA: TGCAGTGCTAGAGGCGACGTGAACACTGAAGCTTTCTTT. The encoded protein is CSARGDVNTEAFF.

Within the sample, this clonotype is large (0.1 to 1%). Little can be read into the size of this beta chain, an off-target read in a library designed for alpha chains. The chain has TRBV11-2 and TRBJ2-2, with D unresolved. CDR3 length: 11 amino acids. V was pared by 9 bases and J by 6 bases, with 8 bases between. The V gene's germline CDR1 is SGHAT and CDR2 FQNNGV. The CDR3 bases are TGTGCCAGTAGAGACCCCGGGGAGCTGTTTTTT. Translating gives CASRDPGELFF.

In its sample, this clonotype was seen a few times. A library prepared for alpha chains yielded this beta chain as an off-target read; its size is of little meaning. V is TRBV30 and J is TRBJ2-1; D may be TRBD1 (7 bases). Trimming took off 2 bases at V and 8 bases at J, with 16 bases between the two ends. The CDR3 runs to 14 residues. From germline, CDR1 is GTSNPN and CDR2 SVGIG (reference sequence). The CDR3 here is CAWSFGRGADEQFF. CDR3 bases: TGTGCCTGGAGTTTCGGCAGGGGGGCGGATGAGCAGTTCTTC. Filled out from reference TRBV30 and TRBJ2-1, the complete variable domain reads SQTIHQWPATLVQPVGSPLSLECTVEGTSNPNLYWYRQAAGRGLQLLFYSVGIGQISSEVPQNLSASRPQDRQFILSSKKLLLSDSGFYLCAWSFGRGADEQFFGPGTRLTVL.

By its share, this clonotype is large. Because this beta chain is a stray read in a library intended to capture alpha chains, its abundance should not be given much weight. The chain carries TRBV7-2 and TRBJ2-5, with 10 bases lining up with TRBD2. The CDR3 spans 14 residues. From germline, CDR1 is SGHTA and CDR2 FQGNSA. Trimming took 7 bases from V and 5 from J; bases not matched to a gene: 7. The CDR3 nucleotides read TGTGCCAGCACACCGGGACTAGCGTCGGAGACCCAGTACTTC. It translates to CASTPGLASETQYF.

Concerning this clonotype itself: A library made for alpha chains picked up this beta chain off target, so its size means little. V usage is TRBV7-2 and J usage is TRBJ2-3; possible D gene TRBD2, 6 bases. The CDR3 length is 14 residues. The germline V and J ends were trimmed by 3 bases and 0 bases, with 7 bases remaining between them. Germline CDR1 reads SGHTA; CDR2 reads FQGNSA. The DNA for the CDR3 is TGTGCCAGCAGCTTCGGGACTAGCACAGATACGCAGTATTTT. Translating gives CASSFGTSTDTQYF.

Remarks on this clonotype: Because this beta chain is a stray read in a library intended to capture alpha chains, its abundance should not be given much weight. This chain uses TRBV5-1 with TRBJ2-7; perhaps TRBD1 as D (5 bases). With 5 bases removed from V and 3 bases from J, the gap between germline ends came to 15 bases. This CDR3 is built from 14 residues. Germline values: CDR1 SGHRS, CDR2 YFSETQ. The CDR3 sequence is CASSRITGDYEQYF. DNA for the CDR3: TGCGCCAGCAGTAGAATAACAGGAGACTACGAGCAGTACTTC. Looking up the rest from reference TRBV5-1 and TRBJ2-7 gives the full variable domain: KAGVTQTPRYLIKTRGQQVTLSCSPISGHRSVSWYQQTPGQGLQFLFEYFSETQRNKGNFPGRFSGRQFSNSRSEMNVSTLELGDSALYLCASSRITGDYEQYFGPGTRLTVT.

By frequency in the sample, this clonotype is large. The size of this beta chain means little, since it is a stray read in a library made for alpha chains. The gene calls are TRBV6-2 or TRBV6-3 and TRBJ2-2; 10 positions agree with TRBD2. This CDR3 is built from 13 residues. Germline lookup yields CDR1 MNHEY and CDR2 SVGEGT. After removal of 10 bases from V and 5 bases from J, the junction contained 4 bases not matched to a gene. The CDR3 DNA follows: TGTGCCACTAGCGGGGGCGTAACCGGGGAGCTGTTTTTT. Its translation: CATSGGVTGELFF.

On this clonotype itself: This beta chain appears as a stray read in a library generated for alpha chains; its size is not informative. J is TRBJ2-3 and V is TRBV4-2; no clear D gene. CDR1 is LGHNA and CDR2 is YNFKEQ in the germline V gene. The CDR3 consists of 14 residues. V lost 4 bases and J lost 0, with 8 bases in between. DNA of the CDR3: TGTGCCAGCAGCCCCCTTACTAGCACAGATACGCAGTATTTT. This encodes CASSPLTSTDTQYF.

By frequency in the sample, this clonotype is large. With the library built for alpha chains, this beta chain is off target and its frequency is not meaningful. The chain combines TRBV3-1 with TRBJ2-7; 11 bases match TRBD1. Germline V lookup: CDR1 LGHDT, CDR2 YNNKEL (reference sequence). The length of the CDR3 is 14 residues. V trimming: 1 base; J trimming: 7 bases; junction bases outside the gene matches: 3. The CDR3 sequence is CASSQAGTGGEQYF. Here the CDR3 DNA reads TGTGCCAGCAGCCAAGCCGGGACAGGGGGGGAGCAGTACTTC.

There are a few counts of this clonotype. A library prepared for alpha chains yielded this beta chain as an off-target read; its size is of little meaning. The gene calls are TRBV30 and TRBJ2-7; TRBD2 aligns across 7 bases. The CDR3 length is 13 residues. V lost 4 bases, J lost 7 bases, and 10 bases stayed unmatched. Germline lookup yields CDR1 GTSNPN and CDR2 SVGIG (reference sequence). CDR3 in amino acids: CAWKSGQGGEQYF. CDR3 sequence (DNA): TGTGCCTGGAAGTCCGGGCAGGGAGGGGAGCAGTACTTC.

A remark on this clonotype: A library prepared for alpha chains yielded this beta chain as an off-target read; its size is of little meaning. The chain joins TRBV7-2 to TRBJ2-2; no reliable D call. There are 13 residues in the CDR3. The germline V gene has CDR1 SGHTA and CDR2 FQGNSA. Between the trimmed V and J ends, which lost 5 bases and 1 base, there was a span of 5 bases. The CDR3 is CASSPKNTGELFF. The CDR3 DNA is TGTGCCAGCAGCCCCAAGAACACCGGGGAGCTGTTTTTT. The complete variable domain, with remaining parts taken from reference TRBV7-2 and TRBJ2-2, reads GAGVSQSPSNKVTEKGKDVELRCDPISGHTALYWYRQSLGQGLEFLIYFQGNSAPDKSGLPSDRFSAERTGGSVSTLTIQRTQQEDSAVYLCASSPKNTGELFFGEGSRLTVL.

This clonotype appeared a few times. As an off-target read in a library built for alpha chains, this beta chain has a frequency of little significance. This chain joins TRBV27 and TRBJ1-3; weak D call: TRBD1 (5 bases). Trimming stripped 6 bases from V and 4 bases from J, with 10 bases between. The CDR3 runs 13 residues. Germline V gives CDR1 MNHEY, CDR2 SMNVEV (reference sequence). Here the CDR3 DNA reads TGTGCCAGCAGCCGGGGACCGGGAAACACCATATATTTT. Protein product: CASSRGPGNTIYF.

This clonotype was detected only a few times. With the library built for alpha chains, this beta chain is off target and its frequency is not meaningful. J is TRBJ1-4 and V is TRBV29-1; 7 bases fit TRBD1. The CDR3 sequence is 14 residues long. Germline-derived CDR1 and CDR2 are SQVTM and ANQGSEA. V gave up 7 bases and J gave up 10 bases; unmatched junction bases: 15. In nucleotides, the CDR3 is TGCAGCGCTGGCGGGGGGACAGACGACGGAAAACTGTTTTTT. It specifies CSAGGGTDDGKLFF.